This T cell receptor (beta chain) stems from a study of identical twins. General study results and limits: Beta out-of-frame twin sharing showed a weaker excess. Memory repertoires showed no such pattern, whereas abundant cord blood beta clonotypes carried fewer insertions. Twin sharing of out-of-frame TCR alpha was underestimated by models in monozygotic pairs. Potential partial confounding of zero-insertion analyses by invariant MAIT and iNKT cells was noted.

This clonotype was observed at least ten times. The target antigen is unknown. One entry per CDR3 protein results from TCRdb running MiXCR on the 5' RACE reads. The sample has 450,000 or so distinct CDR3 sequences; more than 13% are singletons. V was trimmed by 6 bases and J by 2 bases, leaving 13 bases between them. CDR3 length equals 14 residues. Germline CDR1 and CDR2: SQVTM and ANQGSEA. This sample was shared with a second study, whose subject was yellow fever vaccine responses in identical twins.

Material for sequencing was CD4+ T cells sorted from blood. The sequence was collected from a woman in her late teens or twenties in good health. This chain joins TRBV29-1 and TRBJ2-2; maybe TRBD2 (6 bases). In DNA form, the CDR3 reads TGCAGCGTCAGCGGGCCTTCAAACACCGGGGAGCTGTTTTTT. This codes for CSVSGPSNTGELFF.